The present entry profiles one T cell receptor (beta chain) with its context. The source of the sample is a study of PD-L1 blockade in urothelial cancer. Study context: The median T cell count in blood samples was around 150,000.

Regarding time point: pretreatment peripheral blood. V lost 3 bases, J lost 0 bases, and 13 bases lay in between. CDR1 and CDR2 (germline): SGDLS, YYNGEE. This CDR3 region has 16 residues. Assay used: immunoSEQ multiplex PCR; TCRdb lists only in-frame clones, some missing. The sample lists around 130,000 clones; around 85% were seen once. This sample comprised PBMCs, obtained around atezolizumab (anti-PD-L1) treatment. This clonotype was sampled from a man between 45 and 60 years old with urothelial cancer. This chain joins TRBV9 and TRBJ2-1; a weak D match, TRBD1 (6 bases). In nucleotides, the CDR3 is TGTGCCAGCAGCGAGTCCGTAGGGGGCTCCTACAATGAGCAGTTCTTC. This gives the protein CASSESVGGSYNEQFF.